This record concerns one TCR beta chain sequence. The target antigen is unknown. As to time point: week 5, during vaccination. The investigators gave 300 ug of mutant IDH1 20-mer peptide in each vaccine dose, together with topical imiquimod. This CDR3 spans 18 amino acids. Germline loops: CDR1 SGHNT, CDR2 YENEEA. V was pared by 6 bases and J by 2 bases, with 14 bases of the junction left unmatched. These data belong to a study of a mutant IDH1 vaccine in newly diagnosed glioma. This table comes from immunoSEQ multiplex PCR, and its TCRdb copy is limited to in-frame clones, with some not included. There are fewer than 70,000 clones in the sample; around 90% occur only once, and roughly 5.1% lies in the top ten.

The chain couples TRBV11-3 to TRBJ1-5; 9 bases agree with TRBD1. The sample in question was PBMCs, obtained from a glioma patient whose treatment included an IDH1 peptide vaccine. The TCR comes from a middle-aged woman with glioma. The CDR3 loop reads CASSLGKQGARGNQPQHF. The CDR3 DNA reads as TGTGCCAGCAGTCTCGGCAAACAGGGGGCGCGGGGCAATCAGCCCCAGCATTTT. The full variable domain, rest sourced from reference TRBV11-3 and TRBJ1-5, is EAGVVQSPRYKIIEKKQPVAFWCNPISGHNTLYWYLQNLGQGPELLIRYENEEAVDDSQLPKDRFSAERLKGVDSTLKIQPAELGDSAVYLCASSLGKQGARGNQPQHFGDGTRLSIL.